The 25 T cell receptor beta chains in this list originate from one sample, sequenced in a study of CD8 T cells in Susac syndrome. RNA in amounts of roughly 0.5 to 1 ug was reverse transcribed with random hexamers. TCRdb re-derived calls from the immunoSEQ multiplex PCR reads in MiXCR, one entry per CDR3 protein. This repertoire shows approximately 200,000 distinct CDR3 sequences, nearly 95% found once; its top ten account for just under 0.095%. The material sequenced was CD4+ T cells from PBMCs. Source of these receptors: a human donor with multiple sclerosis.

This clonotype is a singleton in its sample. J is TRBJ2-4 and V is TRBV27, with D possibly matching TRBD2 (6 bases). This CDR3 comprises 12 residues. Germline assignment: CDR1 MNHEY and CDR2 SMNVEV (reference sequence). CDR3 in amino acids: CGSGRAKNIQYF. The CDR3 nucleotides read TGTGGGTCAGGGAGGGCCAAAAACATTCAGTACTTC.

The chain joins TRBV20-1 to TRBJ2-1; D is unresolved. This CDR3 region has 12 residues. Looked up from germline, CDR1 is DFQATT and CDR2 is SNEGSKA (reference sequence). Trimming cost V 3 bases and J 8 bases, with 11 bases left between them. CDR3 nucleotide sequence: TGCAGTGCTAGCAGTGGGGTCGATGAGCAGTTCTTC. Its protein product is CSASSGVDEQFF.

The V gene is TRBV25-1, the J gene TRBJ2-7; D gene uncertain. V gave up 4 bases and J gave up 6 bases, with 10 bases separating them. Germline CDR1 MGHDK, CDR2 SYGVNS. CDR3 size: 12 residues. This CDR3 is CASSGRQSEQYF. The CDR3 DNA is TGTGCCAGCAGTGGGAGACAATCCGAGCAGTACTTC.

This clonotype was found a few times. This chain links TRBV5-4 with TRBJ2-7, with 9 bases lining up with TRBD1. The V gene's germline CDR1 is SGHNT and CDR2 YYREEE (reference sequence). V was pared by 1 base and J by 0 bases, with 2 bases of the junction left unmatched. The CDR3 is made up of 15 amino acids. The CDR3 loop is CASSLRQGVSYEQYF. CDR3 sequence (DNA): TGTGCCAGCAGCTTGCGACAGGGGGTCTCCTACGAGCAGTACTTC.

The rearrangement joins TRBV11-2 to TRBJ2-5; D is perhaps TRBD2 (5 bases). The CDR3 runs to 14 residues. The ends were cut back, 6 bases at V and 2 bases at J, with 13 bases in the middle. The germline V gene encodes CDR1 SGHAT and CDR2 FQNNGV. The CDR3 bases are TGTGCCAGCAGTTCAGTAGGGAGACAAGAGACCCAGTACTTC. Protein sequence: CASSSVGRQETQYF.

The rearrangement links TRBV29-1 to TRBJ2-7; TRBD1 matches at 8 bases. The CDR3 runs to 12 residues. Germline CDR1 reads SQVTM; CDR2 reads ANQGSEA. Germline trimming cut 6 bases from V and 3 bases from J; bases unmatched to any gene: 4. The CDR3 DNA follows: TGCAGCGTGTACAGGGGGGACTACGAGCAGTACTTC. Encoded protein: CSVYRGDYEQYF.

The chain couples TRBV3-1 to TRBJ1-2; D not resolved. The CDR3 runs 14 residues. V gave up 0 bases and J gave up 7 bases, with 12 bases separating them. Germline V gives CDR1 LGHDT, CDR2 YNNKEL (reference sequence). CDR3 bases: TGTGCCAGCAGCCAAGATGGAGTAATATCTGGCTACACCTTC. Amino acids: CASSQDGVISGYTF.

This chain links TRBV9 with TRBJ1-2; D ambiguous. This CDR3 region has 13 residues. CDR1 SGDLS and CDR2 YYNGEE come from the germline V gene. The V gene lost 2 bases and the J gene lost 4 bases, with 9 bases spanning the gap. The CDR3 spells CASSVSLTYGYTF. CDR3 bases: TGTGCCAGCAGCGTTAGTCTGACCTATGGCTACACCTTC.

The J gene is TRBJ2-7, the V gene TRBV30; D is unclear. The CDR3 extends over 13 amino acids. The V gene lost 2 bases and the J gene lost 1 base, with 9 bases spanning the gap. Germline CDR1 is GTSNPN and CDR2 is SVGIG (reference sequence). CDR3 nucleotides: TGTGCCTGGAGTTCCTCCGTGTCCTACGAGCAGTACTTC. Translation gives CAWSSSVSYEQYF.

The chain uses TRBV7-2 and TRBJ2-7; TRBD2 agrees at 9 bases. CDR3 length: 15 residues. V gave up 8 bases and J gave up 1 base; unmatched junction bases: 9. Germline V gene data show CDR1 as SGHTA and CDR2 as FQGNSA. The CDR3 spells CASGSGRGSSYEQYF. In DNA form, the CDR3 reads TGTGCCAGCGGTAGCGGGAGAGGGAGTTCCTACGAGCAGTACTTC.

The CDR3 DNA follows: TGTGCCACCAGCACCGTTGGTCAGCCCCAGCATTTT. This sequence encodes CATSTVGQPQHF. V gene TRBV24-1 combines with J gene TRBJ1-5; D gene ambiguous. The CDR3 runs 12 residues. CDR1 and CDR2 from the germline V gene are KGHDR and SFDVKD. Trimming took off 7 bases at V and 6 bases at J, with 9 bases between the two ends.

This chain uses TRBV6-5 with TRBJ2-3, with D possibly matching TRBD2 (6 bases). Germline V CDR1 and CDR2: MNHEY, SVGAGI. This CDR3 is 13 amino acids long. Trimming took off 8 bases at V and 3 bases at J, with 12 bases between the two ends. The CDR3, as DNA: TGTGCCAGCCGGTTTAGCGGTACAGATACGCAGTATTTT. It is translated as CASRFSGTDTQYF.

V gene TRBV9 combines with J gene TRBJ2-1, with TRBD2 matching over 9 bases. V dropped 0 bases and J dropped 4; count of bases not matched to a gene: 5. Per the germline V gene, CDR1 is SGDLS and CDR2 is YYNGEE. The CDR3 spans 16 residues. Here the CDR3 DNA reads TGTGCCAGCAGCGTAGCCGGCGGGGGGGCGTACAATGAGCAGTTCTTC. It specifies CASSVAGGGAYNEQFF.

The chain links TRBV20-1 to TRBJ2-1; 10 bases map to TRBD2. V shed 2 bases and J 8 bases; nucleotides not matched to a gene: 6. The CDR3 loop spans 14 amino acids. Germline CDR1 is DFQATT and CDR2 is SNEGSKA (reference sequence). The CDR3 bases are TGCAGTGCTAGACTAGCGGGAGAGTTCTATGAGCAGTTCTTC. The encoded protein is CSARLAGEFYEQFF.

This chain connects TRBV12-3 or TRBV12-4 to TRBJ2-4; D gene unclear. V dropped 7 bases and J dropped 0 bases, with 13 bases sitting between them. There are 15 residues in the CDR3. The CDR3 loop is CASTQSSLAKNIQYF. For the CDR3, the DNA is TGTGCCAGCACCCAAAGTTCTTTAGCCAAAAACATTCAGTACTTC.

The genes are TRBV25-1 and TRBJ2-1; D gene unclear. V lost 8 bases, J lost 6 bases, and 17 bases lay in between. CDR3 length: 14 residues. CDR1 and CDR2 from the germline V gene are MGHDK and SYGVNS. The CDR3 loop is CASGPLGRSNEQFF. CDR3 bases: TGTGCCAGCGGACCCTTAGGGCGGAGCAATGAGCAGTTCTTC.

This clonotype has only one observation. This chain joins TRBV27 and TRBJ2-3; D gene unclear. Trimming took 4 bases from V and 2 from J, leaving 13 bases between them. There are 15 residues in the CDR3. CDR1 and CDR2 (germline): MNHEY, SMNVEV (reference sequence). The CDR3 bases are TGTGCCAGCAGTTCTCCCTTACTTAACACAGATACGCAGTATTTT. This translates into CASSSPLLNTDTQYF.

The chain employs TRBV6-5 and TRBJ2-7; possible D gene TRBD2, 5 bases. Trimming shortened V by 8 bases and J by 3 bases, and 20 bases separated the two germline ends. CDR1 is MNHEY, CDR2 SVGAGI, per germline. The CDR3 has 15 amino acids. The DNA for the CDR3 is TGTGCCAGCGCCCTATTTGCGGGCCCGGTCTACGAGCAGTACTTC. Translated, it gives CASALFAGPVYEQYF.

The CDR3 here is CAWTGEDGDTQYF. The CDR3 bases are TGTGCCTGGACAGGGGAAGATGGAGATACGCAGTATTTT. The gene calls are TRBV30 and TRBJ2-3; the D gene is possibly TRBD1 (6 bases). This CDR3 contains 13 residues. V lost 4 bases, J lost 5 bases, and 13 bases lay in between. From germline, CDR1 is GTSNPN and CDR2 SVGIG (reference sequence).

The chain is built from TRBV7-2 and TRBJ2-1; TRBD1 matches at 7 bases. The germline V gene encodes CDR1 SGHTA and CDR2 FQGNSA. Trimming at V came to 6 bases and at J to 9 bases, leaving 17 bases not matched to a gene. The CDR3 length is 16 residues. For the CDR3, the DNA is TGTGCCAGCAGAACTGACAGGGTGGTATGGGGCAGTGAGCAGTTCTTC. It specifies CASRTDRVVWGSEQFF.

The chain recombines TRBV29-1 with TRBJ2-3; the match to TRBD2 covers 9 bases. The V and J ends lost 8 bases and 4 bases, in that order; junction bases with no gene match: 10. Looked up from germline, CDR1 is SQVTM and CDR2 is ANQGSEA. This CDR3 has 14 amino acids. The CDR3 here is CSSRGGAGSDTQYF. CDR3 coding DNA: TGCAGCTCCCGCGGGGGGGCCGGGTCAGATACGCAGTATTTT.

A few counts support this clonotype. CDR3 region: CASSPHVNTEAFF. The CDR3 coding sequence is TGTGCCAGCAGCCCCCATGTGAACACTGAAGCTTTCTTT. The chain carries TRBV6-1 and TRBJ1-1, with no clear D. Trimming shortened V by 6 bases and J by 0 bases, and 8 bases separated the two germline ends. The CDR3 length is 13 residues. In germline, CDR1 is MNHNS, CDR2 SASEGT.

CDR3 nucleotide sequence: TGTGCCAGCAGTTTGGGGCAGGGGGCTCGGATTGATGGCTACACCTTC. This codes for CASSLGQGARIDGYTF. The chain has TRBV27 and TRBJ1-2; 8 nucleotides line up with TRBD1. V lost 3 bases and J lost 6; bases outside the gene matches: 12. CDR1 and CDR2 from the germline V gene are MNHEY and SMNVEV (reference sequence). This CDR3 has 16 residues.

This chain connects TRBV7-6 to TRBJ2-3, with D possibly called TRBD1 or TRBD2 (5 bases each). CDR1 and CDR2 from the germline V gene are SGHVS and FNYEAQ. Trimming removed 4 bases at V and 4 bases at J, with 9 bases between. The CDR3 contains 13 residues. The DNA of the CDR3 is TGTGCCAGCAGCTATCGAGGGGCAGATACGCAGTATTTT. Protein sequence: CASSYRGADTQYF.

The rearrangement links TRBV19 to TRBJ1-1, with TRBD1 matching 9 bases. The CDR3 runs 13 residues. Germline V gives CDR1 LNHDA, CDR2 SQIVND (reference sequence). V shed 1 base, J shed 10 bases, and the junction held 4 bases outside the gene matches. CDR3 DNA: TGTGCCAGTAGTATAGCCCCGGGACAGGGAGCTTTCTTT. Protein sequence: CASSIAPGQGAFF.